This section outlines one T cell receptor beta chain sequence together with its context. This entry belongs to a study of blood T cell repertoires in COVID-19. Whole-study context: Acute-phase and convalescent COVID-19 samples originated in the United States, Italy and Spain. PBMCs, B-cell-depleted T cells, or T cells were the source of the cDNA or gDNA that made up the material.

Per the authors' pipeline: For nucleated cells, counts were estimated from reference gene primer amplification. The repertoire was sequenced with immunoSEQ multiplex PCR; TCRdb's copy has only in-frame clones and lacks some. For V, J and clone size, that table is used; D and trimming come from the DNA. The table has roughly 81,000 clones, around 80% seen once. The CDR3 has 13 residues. Looked up from germline, CDR1 is SGHNT and CDR2 is YENEEA. Trimming stripped 3 bases from V and 1 base from J, with 6 bases between. The chain recombines TRBV11-3 with TRBJ1-1; D gene unclear. The specimen sequenced was peripheral blood. This clonotype was obtained from a man between 60 and 75 years old with acute or convalescent COVID-19. The CDR3 spells CASSFFWNTEAFF. The CDR3 coding sequence is TGTGCCAGCAGCTTTTTCTGGAACACTGAAGCTTTCTTT.